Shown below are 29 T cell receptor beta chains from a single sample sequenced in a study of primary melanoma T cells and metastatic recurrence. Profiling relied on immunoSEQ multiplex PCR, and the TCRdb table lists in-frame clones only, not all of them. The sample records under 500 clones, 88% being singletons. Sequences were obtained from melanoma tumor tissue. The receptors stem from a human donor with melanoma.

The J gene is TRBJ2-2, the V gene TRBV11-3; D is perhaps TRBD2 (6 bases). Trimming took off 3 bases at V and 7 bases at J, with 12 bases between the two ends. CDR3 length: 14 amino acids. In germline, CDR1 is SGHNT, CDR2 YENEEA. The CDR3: CASSLAGYGGELFF. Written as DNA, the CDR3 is TGTGCCAGCAGCTTGGCGGGGTATGGCGGGGAGCTGTTTTTT. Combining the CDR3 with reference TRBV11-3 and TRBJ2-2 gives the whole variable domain EAGVVQSPRYKIIEKKQPVAFWCNPISGHNTLYWYLQNLGQGPELLIRYENEEAVDDSQLPKDRFSAERLKGVDSTLKIQPAELGDSAVYLCASSLAGYGGELFFGEGSRLTVL.

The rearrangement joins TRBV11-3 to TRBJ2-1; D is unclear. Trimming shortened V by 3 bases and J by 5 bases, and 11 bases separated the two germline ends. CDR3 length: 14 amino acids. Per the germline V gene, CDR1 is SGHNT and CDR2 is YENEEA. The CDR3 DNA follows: TGTGCCAGCAGCTTGAGGCGTCTTAACAATGAGCAGTTCTTC. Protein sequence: CASSLRRLNNEQFF.

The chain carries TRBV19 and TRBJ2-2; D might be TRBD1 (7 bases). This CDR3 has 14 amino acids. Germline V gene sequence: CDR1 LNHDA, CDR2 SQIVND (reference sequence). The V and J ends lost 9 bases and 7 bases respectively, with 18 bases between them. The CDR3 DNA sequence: TGTGCCAGCGCAGGGGGGATCGGTGTCGGGGAGCTGTTTTTT. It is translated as CASAGGIGVGELFF.

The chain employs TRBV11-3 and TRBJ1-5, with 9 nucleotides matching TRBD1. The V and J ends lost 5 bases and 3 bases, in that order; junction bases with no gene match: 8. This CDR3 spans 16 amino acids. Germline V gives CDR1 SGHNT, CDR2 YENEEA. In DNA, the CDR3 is TGTGCCAGCAGCCTGTGGACAGGGGCGTCCAATCAGCCCCAGCATTTT. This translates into CASSLWTGASNQPQHF.

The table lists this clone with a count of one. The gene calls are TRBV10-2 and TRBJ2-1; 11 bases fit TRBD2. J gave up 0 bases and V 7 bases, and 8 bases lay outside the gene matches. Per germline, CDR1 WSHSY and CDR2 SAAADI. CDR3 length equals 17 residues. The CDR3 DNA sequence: TGCGCCAGCACCGGCCCCCTAGCGGGGGGCTCCTACAATGAGCAGTTCTTC. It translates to CASTGPLAGGSYNEQFF.

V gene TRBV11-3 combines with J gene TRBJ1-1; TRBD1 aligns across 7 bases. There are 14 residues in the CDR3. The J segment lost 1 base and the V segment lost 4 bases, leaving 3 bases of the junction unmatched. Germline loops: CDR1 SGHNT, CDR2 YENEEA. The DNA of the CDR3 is TGTGCCAGCAGCTGGAGGGGGCCGAACACTGAAGCTTTCTTT. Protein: CASSWRGPNTEAFF.

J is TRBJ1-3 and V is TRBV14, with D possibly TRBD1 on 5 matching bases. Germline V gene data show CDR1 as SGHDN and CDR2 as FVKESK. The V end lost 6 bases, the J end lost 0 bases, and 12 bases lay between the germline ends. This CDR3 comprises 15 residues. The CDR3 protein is CASRDTGASGNTIYF. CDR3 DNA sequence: TGTGCCAGCAGGGATACAGGAGCCTCTGGAAACACCATATATTTT. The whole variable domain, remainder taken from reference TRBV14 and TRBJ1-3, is EAGVTQFPSHSVIEKGQTVTLRCDPISGHDNLYWYRRVMGKEIKFLLHFVKESKQDESGMPNNRFLAERTGGTYSTLKVQPAELEDSGVYFCASRDTGASGNTIYFGEGSWLTVV.

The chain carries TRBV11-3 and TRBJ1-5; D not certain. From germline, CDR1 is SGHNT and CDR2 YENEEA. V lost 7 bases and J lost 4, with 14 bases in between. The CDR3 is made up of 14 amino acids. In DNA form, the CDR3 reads TGTGCCAGCATCCCTAGGTCGCCGAATCAGCCCCAGCATTTT. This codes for CASIPRSPNQPQHF.

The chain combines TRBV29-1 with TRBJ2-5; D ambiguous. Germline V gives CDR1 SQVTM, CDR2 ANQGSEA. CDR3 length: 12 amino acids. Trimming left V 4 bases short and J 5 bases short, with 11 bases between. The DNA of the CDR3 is TGCAGCGTTGTGCTTAGATCCGAGACCCAGTACTTC. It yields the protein CSVVLRSETQYF. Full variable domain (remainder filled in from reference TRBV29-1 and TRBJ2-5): SAVISQKPSRDICQRGTSLTIQCQVDSQVTMMFWYRQQPGQSLTLIATANQGSEATYESGFVIDKFPISRPNLTFSTLTVSNMSPEDSSIYLCSVVLRSETQYFGPGTRLLVL.

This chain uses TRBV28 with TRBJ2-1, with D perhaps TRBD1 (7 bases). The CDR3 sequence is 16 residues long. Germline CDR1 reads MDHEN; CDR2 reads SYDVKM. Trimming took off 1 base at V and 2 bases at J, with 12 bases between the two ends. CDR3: CASSLYSGGTYNEQFF. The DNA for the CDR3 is TGTGCCAGCAGTTTATATTCAGGGGGGACCTACAATGAGCAGTTCTTC.

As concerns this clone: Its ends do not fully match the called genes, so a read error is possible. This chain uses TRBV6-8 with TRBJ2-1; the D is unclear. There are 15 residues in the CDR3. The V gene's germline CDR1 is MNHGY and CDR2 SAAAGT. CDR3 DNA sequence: TGTGCCATCAGTCCTAATTCCATTTCCTACAATGAGCAGTTCTTC. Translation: CAISPNSISYNEQFF.

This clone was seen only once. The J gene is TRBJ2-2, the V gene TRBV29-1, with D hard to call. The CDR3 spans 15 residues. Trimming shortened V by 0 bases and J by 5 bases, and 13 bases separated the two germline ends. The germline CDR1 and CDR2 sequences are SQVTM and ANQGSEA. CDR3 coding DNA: TGCAGCGTTGAAGATAATAAAGAGAGGACCGGGGAGCTGTTTTTT. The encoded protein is CSVEDNKERTGELFF.

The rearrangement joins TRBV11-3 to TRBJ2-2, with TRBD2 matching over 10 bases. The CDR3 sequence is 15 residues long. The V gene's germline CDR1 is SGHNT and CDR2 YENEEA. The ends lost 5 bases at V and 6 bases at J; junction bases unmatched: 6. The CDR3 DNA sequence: TGTGCCAGCAGCAGACCCGGGACTAGCGCCGGGGAGCTGTTTTTT. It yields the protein CASSRPGTSAGELFF.

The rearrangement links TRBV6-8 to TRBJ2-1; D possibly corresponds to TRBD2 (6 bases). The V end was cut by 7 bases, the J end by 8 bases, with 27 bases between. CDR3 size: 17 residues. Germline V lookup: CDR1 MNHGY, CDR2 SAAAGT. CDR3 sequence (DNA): TGTGCCAGCATAGGTTTACGCCGGGGTCCCGGAGGGTATGAGCAGTTCTTC. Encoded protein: CASIGLRRGPGGYEQFF.

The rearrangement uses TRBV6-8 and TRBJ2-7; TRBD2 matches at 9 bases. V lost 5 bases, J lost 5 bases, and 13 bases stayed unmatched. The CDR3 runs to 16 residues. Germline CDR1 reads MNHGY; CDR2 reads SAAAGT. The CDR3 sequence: CASSEIIAGVRNEQYF. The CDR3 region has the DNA TGTGCCAGCAGTGAGATAATAGCGGGAGTCCGCAACGAGCAGTACTTC.

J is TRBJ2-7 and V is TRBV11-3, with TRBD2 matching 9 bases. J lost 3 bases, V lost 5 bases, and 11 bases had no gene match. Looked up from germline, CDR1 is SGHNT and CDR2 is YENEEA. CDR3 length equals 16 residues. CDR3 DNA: TGTGCCAGCAGCCAAGTGGGGACTAGCCAGGTCTACGAGCAGTACTTC. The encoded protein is CASSQVGTSQVYEQYF. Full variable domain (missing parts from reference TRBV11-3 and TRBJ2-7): EAGVVQSPRYKIIEKKQPVAFWCNPISGHNTLYWYLQNLGQGPELLIRYENEEAVDDSQLPKDRFSAERLKGVDSTLKIQPAELGDSAVYLCASSQVGTSQVYEQYFGPGTRLTVT.

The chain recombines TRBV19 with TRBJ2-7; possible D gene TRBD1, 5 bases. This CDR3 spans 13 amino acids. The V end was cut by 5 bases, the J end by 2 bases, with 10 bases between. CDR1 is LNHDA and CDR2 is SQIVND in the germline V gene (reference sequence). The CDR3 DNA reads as TGTGCCAGTAGTCCCGGCAGGGCCTACGAGCAGTACTTC. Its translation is CASSPGRAYEQYF.

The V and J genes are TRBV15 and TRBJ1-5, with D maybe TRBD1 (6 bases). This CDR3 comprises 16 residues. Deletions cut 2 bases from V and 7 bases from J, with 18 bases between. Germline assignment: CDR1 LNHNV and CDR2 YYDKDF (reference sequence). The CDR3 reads CATSRLPEGVRQPQHF. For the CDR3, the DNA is TGTGCCACCAGCAGACTTCCTGAGGGGGTACGGCAGCCCCAGCATTTT. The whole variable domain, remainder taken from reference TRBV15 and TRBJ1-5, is DAMVIQNPRYQVTQFGKPVTLSCSQTLNHNVMYWYQQKSSQAPKLLFHYYDKDFNNEADTPDNFQSRRPNTSFCFLDIRSPGLGDTAMYLCATSRLPEGVRQPQHFGDGTRLSIL.

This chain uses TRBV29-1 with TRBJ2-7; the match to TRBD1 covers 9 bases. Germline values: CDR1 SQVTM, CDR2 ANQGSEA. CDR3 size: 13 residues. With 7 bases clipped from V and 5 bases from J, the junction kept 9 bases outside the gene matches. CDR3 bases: TGCAGCGGAGGAACCGGGACAGGGAACGAGCAGTACTTC. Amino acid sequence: CSGGTGTGNEQYF.

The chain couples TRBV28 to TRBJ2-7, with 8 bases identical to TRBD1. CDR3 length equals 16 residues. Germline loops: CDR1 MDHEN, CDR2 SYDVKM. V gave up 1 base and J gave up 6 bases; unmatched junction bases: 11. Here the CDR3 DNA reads TGTGCCAGCAGTTTATCTCCCCGCAGGGGGCCGCGCGAGCAGTACTTC. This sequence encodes CASSLSPRRGPREQYF.

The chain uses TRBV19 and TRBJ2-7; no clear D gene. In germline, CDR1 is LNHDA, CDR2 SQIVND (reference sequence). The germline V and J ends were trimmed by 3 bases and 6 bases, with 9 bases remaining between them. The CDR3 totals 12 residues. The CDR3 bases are TGTGCCAGTAGTATTCCGGGTGGCGAGCAGTACTTC. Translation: CASSIPGGEQYF.

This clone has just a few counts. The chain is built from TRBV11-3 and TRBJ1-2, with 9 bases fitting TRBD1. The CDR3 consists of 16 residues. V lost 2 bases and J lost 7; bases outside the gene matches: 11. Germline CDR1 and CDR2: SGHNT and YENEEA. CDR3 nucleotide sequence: TGTGCCAGCAGCTTATCCGACAGGGGGTTCCTTTCTGGCTACACCTTC. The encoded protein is CASSLSDRGFLSGYTF.

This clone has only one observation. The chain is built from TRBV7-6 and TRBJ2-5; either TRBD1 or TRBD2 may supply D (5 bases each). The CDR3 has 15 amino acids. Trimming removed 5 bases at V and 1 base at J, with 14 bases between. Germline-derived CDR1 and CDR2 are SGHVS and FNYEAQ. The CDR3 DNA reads TGTGCCAGCAGCCCTCGAGGGGAGAGCCAAGAGACCCAGTACTTC. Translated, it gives CASSPRGESQETQYF.

The CDR3 reads CASRHLWAEQETQYF. Here the CDR3 DNA reads TGTGCCAGCAGACACCTATGGGCGGAACAAGAGACCCAGTACTTC. This chain uses TRBV28 with TRBJ2-5; D call uncertain. CDR1 is MDHEN and CDR2 is SYDVKM in the germline V gene. The CDR3 runs to 15 residues. V lost 6 bases, J lost 2 bases, and 16 bases lay in between.

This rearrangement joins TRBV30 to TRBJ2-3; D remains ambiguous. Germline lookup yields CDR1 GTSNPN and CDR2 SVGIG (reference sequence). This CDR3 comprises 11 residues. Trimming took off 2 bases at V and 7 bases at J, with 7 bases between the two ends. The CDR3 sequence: CAWSPGYTQYF. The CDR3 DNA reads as TGTGCCTGGAGTCCAGGATATACGCAGTATTTT.

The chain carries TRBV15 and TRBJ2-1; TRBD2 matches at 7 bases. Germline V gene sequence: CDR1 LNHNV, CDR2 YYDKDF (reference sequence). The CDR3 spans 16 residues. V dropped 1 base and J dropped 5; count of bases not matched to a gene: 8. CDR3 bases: TGTGCCACCAGCAGAGGGGCGAGCGGGGTTAACAATGAGCAGTTCTTC. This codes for CATSRGASGVNNEQFF.

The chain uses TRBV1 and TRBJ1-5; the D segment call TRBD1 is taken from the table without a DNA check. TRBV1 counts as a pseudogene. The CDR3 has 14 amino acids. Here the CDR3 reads CASSRDRGGQPQHF. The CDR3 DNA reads TGCGCCAGCAGCCGGGACAGGGGTGGACAGCCCCAGCATTTT.

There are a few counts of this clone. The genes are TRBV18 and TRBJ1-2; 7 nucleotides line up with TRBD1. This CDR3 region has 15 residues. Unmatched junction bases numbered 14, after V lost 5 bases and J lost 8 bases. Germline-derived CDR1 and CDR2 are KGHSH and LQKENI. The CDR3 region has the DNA TGTGCCAGCTCAACAAAGGACAGGCCGCTCGGAGGCTACACCTTC. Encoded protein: CASSTKDRPLGGYTF.

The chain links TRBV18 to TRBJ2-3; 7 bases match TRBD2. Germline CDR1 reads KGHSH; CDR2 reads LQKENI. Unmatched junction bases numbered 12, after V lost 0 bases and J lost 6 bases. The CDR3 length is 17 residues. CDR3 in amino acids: CASSPPVLAENRDTQYF. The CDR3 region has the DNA TGTGCCAGCTCACCACCGGTTCTAGCGGAAAACAGGGATACGCAGTATTTT.